The present T cell receptor (beta chain) was sequenced within a study of graft-versus-host responses after intestinal transplantation. A word on this clone: Antigen: not known.

Here immunoSEQ multiplex PCR was the method, and the copy in TCRdb shows in-frame clones only, minus some. The sample holds 95,000 to 110,000 clones, more than 85% seen once. Sequenced here: unstimulated CD8+ T cells sorted from spleen or lymph node cells, sampled before intestinal transplant. The clonotype was recovered from a human donor who received an intestinal transplant.

The CDR3 DNA reads TGTGCCAGCAGCACCCCGACAGGGCTAGGCACCGGGGAGCTGTTTTTT. It translates to CASSTPTGLGTGELFF. The chain carries TRBV5-4 and TRBJ2-2, with TRBD1 matching over 7 bases. The CDR3 runs to 16 residues. V lost 4 bases, J lost 4 bases, and 10 bases stayed unmatched. CDR1 is SGHNT and CDR2 is YYREEE in the germline V gene (reference sequence). Using reference TRBV5-4 and TRBJ2-2 for the parts outside the CDR3, the full variable domain is ETGVTQSPTHLIKTRGQQVTLRCSSQSGHNTVSWYQQALGQGPQFIFQYYREEENGRGNFPPRFSGLQFPNYSSELNVNALELDDSALYLCASSTPTGLGTGELFFGEGSRLTVL.